This TCR beta chain is from a study of radiotherapy plus CTLA-4 blockade in lung cancer. With V trimmed by 3 bases and J by 7 bases, 8 bases remained unmatched. The length of the CDR3 is 16 residues. CDR1 is MNHEY, CDR2 SMNVEV, per germline (reference sequence). Here immunoSEQ multiplex PCR was the method, and the copy in TCRdb shows in-frame clones only, minus some. The sample includes approximately 40,000 clones, around 85% of them seen just once. The TCR originated in a human donor with non-small cell lung cancer whose response to radiotherapy plus ipilimumab could not be evaluated. The chain joins TRBV27 to TRBJ2-1; 11 nucleotides agree with TRBD2. The sample in question was peripheral blood, obtained from a patient treated with radiotherapy plus ipilimumab. CDR3 sequence: CASSFYSLAGGNEQFF. The CDR3 nucleotides are TGTGCCAGCAGTTTCTATTCCCTAGCGGGAGGTAATGAGCAGTTCTTC.